This T cell receptor (beta chain) is from a study of blood T cell repertoires in COVID-19 (dated by TCRdb to 2019 to 2021). For the study in its entirety: The collaborator samples originated in the United States, Italy and Spain and spanned the acute and convalescent phases of COVID-19. The material from the prospective study consisted of cDNA or gDNA derived from T cells, B-cell-depleted T cells, or PBMCs. Deeply sampled blood TCRbeta repertoires from subjects exposed to, actively infected with, or recovered from COVID-19 were included in the dataset. A freely available public database, intended as a resource for researchers studying the immune response to SARS-CoV-2, is where the repertoires were released. Samples came from the ongoing ImmuneRACE study (first 160 participants) plus 1,254 subjects from 6 global collaborators. A de-identified subject ID, COVID-19 status, age in years and sex were almost always included in the sample metadata. Where available, HLA class I and class II types were obtained from metadata supplied by the sample provider rather than from assay-based typing.

The immunoSEQ Assay, a bias-controlled multiplex PCR, was used to amplify TCRbeta CDR3 regions from genomic DNA. In the original analysis: The number of nucleated cells in each sample was estimated from the amplification of reference gene primers within the assay. To quantify the absolute abundance of each unique TCRbeta CDR3 rearrangement, sequence reads were collapsed and filtered. Productive Simpson clonality was computed per sample as the square root of Simpson's diversity index over productive rearrangements. This is the immuneACCESS table as TCRdb keeps it, with only in-frame sequences that have V and J called. A part of the clones is gone; compared with another copy, unresolved V genes explain less than half, and the rest is unexplained. The DNA gave D and trimming, while V, J and clone size come from that table. This sample lists about 43,000 clones; around 90% were detected once. In total, the top ten clones hold about 8.8% of the sample.

The CDR3 runs 16 amino acids, cysteine and phenylalanine included. Solely the CDR3 DNA is kept, with 48 bases framed from the first base. The germline V gene encodes CDR1 MNHEY and CDR2 SVGEGT. The trim is 2 bases for V and 5 bases for J, with a gap of 19 bases between the germline ends. Beyond this particular receptor, the publication reports: The quantity of clinical and demographic metadata differed by source and by participant and was supplied without curation.

Each collaborating institution followed its own protocols to collect whole blood in K2EDTA tubes. For TCRbeta analysis, collaborators shipped samples in one of three forms: frozen whole blood, isolated PBMCs, or DNA extracted from either of those sample types. As concerns this clone: Its antigen is currently not known. Base qualities were left out, and no much larger clone turns up one base away.

The receptor chain draws on TRBV6-2 or TRBV6-3 and TRBJ2-7; perhaps TRBD1 is the D gene, with 6 bases matching. This sequence was found in a woman aged 80 or over with active COVID-19. The sample taken for sequencing was peripheral blood. In nucleotides, the sequence is TGTGCCAGCAGTTACCCCAAGACAGGCCTGGTGGACGAGCAGTACTTC. This gives the protein CASSYPKTGLVDEQYF.